Below, 3 T cell receptor beta chains from the same sample are listed, as sequenced in a study of shared clonotypes between healthy human individuals. Clones were sequenced by immunoSEQ multiplex PCR, and TCRdb holds only the in-frame ones, with some missing. The sample carries about 490,000 clones, over 70% recorded once. The source material was PBMCs. The source of these receptors is a woman in her thirties or forties in good health. Some clones in this sample may be carry-over from other donors' samples.

In its sample, this clone was seen many times. The chain recombines TRBV7-2 with TRBJ2-7; D remains ambiguous. In germline, CDR1 is SGHTA, CDR2 FQGNSA. V was shortened by 1 base and J by 4 bases, with 8 bases between the two germline ends. There are 13 residues in the CDR3. DNA for the CDR3: TGTGCCAGCAGCTTAGACGTCGTTTACGAGCAGTACTTC. It yields the protein CASSLDVVYEQYF.

The chain joins TRBV25-1 to TRBJ2-2; no reliable D call. The CDR3 loop spans 13 amino acids. The V end lost 7 bases, the J end lost 7 bases, and 13 bases lay between the germline ends. Germline assignment: CDR1 MGHDK and CDR2 SYGVNS. CDR3: CASTQEFVGELFF. The CDR3 DNA follows: TGTGCCAGCACCCAAGAGTTCGTCGGGGAGCTGTTTTTT.

The chain employs TRBV6-6 and TRBJ2-1; TRBD2 matches at 12 bases. Unmatched junction bases numbered 6, after V lost 2 bases and J lost 7 bases. This CDR3 has 16 residues. CDR1 is MNHNY, CDR2 SVGAGI, per germline (reference sequence). The CDR3 region is CASSYVRLAGANEQFF. CDR3 nucleotides: TGTGCCAGCAGTTACGTAAGACTAGCGGGAGCAAATGAGCAGTTCTTC.